The 8 T cell receptor beta chains in this list originate from one sample, sequenced in a study of blood T cell repertoires in COVID-19. Some clones are missing from TCRdb's copy, which holds only in-frame ones; the method was immunoSEQ multiplex PCR. This sample carries some 100,000 clones, 80% to 90% of them seen once, and the ten largest clones take 7% to 9.5%. Sequenced material: peripheral blood. These receptors were collected from a woman at least 80 years old with active or convalescent COVID-19.

The rearrangement uses TRBV5-1 and TRBJ1-5, with D uncertain. Germline lookup yields CDR1 SGHRS and CDR2 YFSETQ. The V and J ends lost 0 bases and 0 bases respectively, with 10 bases between them. This CDR3 spans 16 amino acids. DNA of the CDR3: TGCGCCAGCAGCTTGGATGAGCGGAATAGCAATCAGCCCCAGCATTTT. Its translation: CASSLDERNSNQPQHF.

The chain joins TRBV27 to TRBJ2-1, with D perhaps matching TRBD1 (5 bases). Trimming cost V 4 bases and J 2 bases, with 9 bases left between them. Germline values: CDR1 MNHEY, CDR2 SMNVEV (reference sequence). This CDR3 comprises 14 residues. The CDR3 nucleotides read TGTGCCAGCAGTTGGCAGGGCCCCTACAATGAGCAGTTCTTC. Its protein is CASSWQGPYNEQFF.

The chain is built from TRBV2 and TRBJ1-4; D is unclear. Germline V gene lookup returns CDR1 SNHLY and CDR2 FYNNEI. The germline V and J ends were trimmed by 3 bases and 4 bases, with 12 bases remaining between them. The CDR3 consists of 15 residues. CDR3 amino acids: CASSEEAILNEKLFF. The CDR3 DNA sequence: TGTGCCAGCAGTGAGGAGGCCATCCTTAATGAAAAACTGTTTTTT.

The genes are TRBV27 and TRBJ1-6, with D possibly matching TRBD1 (6 bases). Germline V gives CDR1 MNHEY, CDR2 SMNVEV (reference sequence). The CDR3 sequence is 15 residues long. V lost 5 bases and J lost 10, with 18 bases in between. The CDR3 region is CASSPPGRGRSPLHF. CDR3 in DNA: TGTGCCAGCAGTCCTCCTGGTAGGGGGAGATCACCCCTCCACTTT.

This clone was seen a few times. The V and J genes are TRBV7-2 and TRBJ1-1; D is ambiguous. This CDR3 is 13 amino acids long. Germline V gene sequence: CDR1 SGHTA, CDR2 FQGNSA. V shed 4 bases and J shed 5 bases, with 11 bases lying between them. The CDR3 reads CASSYNRHTEAFF. The CDR3, as DNA: TGTGCCAGCAGCTATAACAGACATACTGAAGCTTTCTTT.

V usage is TRBV30 and J usage is TRBJ2-1; tentatively, D is TRBD2 (6 bases). The CDR3 is made up of 13 amino acids. From germline, CDR1 is GTSNPN and CDR2 SVGIG (reference sequence). Deletions cut 4 bases from V and 5 bases from J, with 12 bases between. The CDR3 loop is CAWNTGLDNEQFF. The CDR3 DNA reads TGTGCCTGGAATACGGGACTCGACAATGAGCAGTTCTTC.

This sequence joins TRBV6-5 and TRBJ1-3, with 8 positions matching TRBD1. The J segment lost 3 bases and the V segment lost 6 bases, leaving 7 bases of the junction unmatched. The CDR3 contains 15 residues. Germline V CDR1 and CDR2: MNHEY, SVGAGI. Written as DNA, the CDR3 is TGTGCCAGCAGCCGACAGGGGTACCTTGGAAACACCATATATTTT. Translating it yields CASSRQGYLGNTIYF.

The chain uses TRBV5-1 and TRBJ2-1; possibly TRBD2 for D (6 bases). Per the germline V gene, CDR1 is SGHRS and CDR2 is YFSETQ. The V end lost 0 bases, the J end lost 7 bases, and 14 bases lay between the germline ends. This CDR3 is built from 15 residues. The CDR3 DNA follows: TGCGCCAGCAGCTTGGCCAAGGTAGGGACTAATGAGCAGTTCTTC. As protein: CASSLAKVGTNEQFF.